Listed below are T cell receptor beta chains from one sample, sequenced in a study of spatial heterogeneity in lung cancer. TCRdb processed the 5' RACE reads anew with MiXCR; each CDR3 protein has one entry. The table records tens of thousands of distinct CDR3 sequences, 15% to 20% of them present only once. This sample comprised PBMCs, obtained at follow-up. These receptors were collected from a male donor with early-stage non-small cell lung cancer. Both conserved end residues are part of each CDR3. Each record gives: clone size, J gene, V gene, D gene, CDR3 protein, CDR3 DNA. The D gene is left open where the match is weak. Clone size is given for some rows only: seen once, a few or many times, or a class if the clone is expanded.

clone_size: .
j_call: TRBJ2-1
v_call: TRBV5-4
d_call: .
cdr3_aa: CASSFVAGASYNEQFF
cdr3_nt: TGTGCCAGCAGCTTTGTGGCGGGGGCGTCCTACAATGAGCAGTTCTTC

clone_size: many
j_call: TRBJ2-2
v_call: TRBV9
d_call: .
cdr3_aa: CASSVAERGELFF
cdr3_nt: TGTGCCAGCAGCGTCGCAGAAAGGGGGGAGCTGTTTTTT

clone_size: .
j_call: TRBJ2-3
v_call: TRBV5-1
d_call: TRBD1
cdr3_aa: CASSPTGGPWDTQYF
cdr3_nt: TGCGCCAGCAGCCCTACAGGGGGTCCATGGGATACGCAGTATTTT

clone_size: .
j_call: TRBJ1-4
v_call: TRBV19
d_call: TRBD1
cdr3_aa: CASSDRGREKLFF
cdr3_nt: TGTGCCAGTAGCGACAGGGGACGAGAAAAACTGTTTTTT

clone_size: .
j_call: TRBJ2-1
v_call: TRBV20-1
d_call: .
cdr3_aa: CSARPTVSSYNEQFF
cdr3_nt: TGCAGTGCTAGACCGACAGTAAGCTCCTACAATGAGCAGTTCTTC

clone_size: .
j_call: TRBJ2-1
v_call: TRBV5-1
d_call: .
cdr3_aa: CASASGPEQFF
cdr3_nt: TGCGCCAGCGCCTCGGGACCTGAGCAGTTCTTC

clone_size: .
j_call: TRBJ1-5
v_call: TRBV24-1
d_call: TRBD1
cdr3_aa: CATSGQPHAGTGYSNQPQHF
cdr3_nt: TGTGCCACCAGTGGCCAGCCTCATGCTGGGACAGGCTATAGCAATCAGCCCCAGCATTTT

clone_size: .
j_call: TRBJ2-2
v_call: TRBV7-3
d_call: TRBD2
cdr3_aa: CASSSGLDGGELFF
cdr3_nt: TGTGCCAGCAGCTCGGGACTAGATGGCGGGGAGCTGTTTTTT

clone_size: few
j_call: TRBJ1-3
v_call: TRBV20-1
d_call: .
cdr3_aa: CSARDLRPISGNTIYF
cdr3_nt: TGCAGTGCTAGAGATCTTAGGCCGATCTCTGGAAACACCATATATTTT

clone_size: many
j_call: TRBJ2-3
v_call: TRBV3-1
d_call: .
cdr3_aa: CASSQGQAPPDTQYF
cdr3_nt: TGTGCCAGCAGCCAGGGACAAGCCCCCCCAGATACGCAGTATTTT

clone_size: many
j_call: TRBJ2-6
v_call: TRBV4-3
d_call: .
cdr3_aa: CASSRGQSGANVLTF
cdr3_nt: TGCGCCAGCAGCCGGGGGCAATCTGGGGCCAACGTCCTGACTTTC

clone_size: .
j_call: TRBJ1-2
v_call: TRBV4-1
d_call: .
cdr3_aa: CASSQYPEYGYTF
cdr3_nt: TGCGCCAGCAGCCAATACCCCGAATATGGCTACACCTTC

clone_size: .
j_call: TRBJ1-6
v_call: TRBV30
d_call: .
cdr3_aa: CAWGQTNSPLHF
cdr3_nt: TGTGCCTGGGGACAGACTAATTCACCCCTCCACTTT

clone_size: few
j_call: TRBJ1-1
v_call: TRBV20-1
d_call: .
cdr3_aa: CRAPQGNTEAFF
cdr3_nt: TGCAGGGCCCCCCAGGGAAACACTGAAGCTTTCTTT

clone_size: few
j_call: TRBJ2-5
v_call: TRBV5-1
d_call: .
cdr3_aa: CASSLRGGPQETQYF
cdr3_nt: TGCGCCAGCAGCTTACGCGGGGGCCCCCAAGAGACCCAGTACTTC

clone_size: many
j_call: TRBJ1-1
v_call: TRBV5-1
d_call: .
cdr3_aa: CASRSSRGLSTEAFF
cdr3_nt: TGCGCCAGCAGGTCCTCTCGGGGGCTTTCCACTGAAGCTTTCTTT

clone_size: few
j_call: TRBJ2-7
v_call: TRBV19
d_call: .
cdr3_aa: CASSTTGRAYEQYF
cdr3_nt: TGTGCCAGTAGCACGACGGGACGGGCCTACGAGCAGTACTTC

clone_size: .
j_call: TRBJ2-5
v_call: TRBV4-3
d_call: .
cdr3_aa: CASSQDRRERTQYF
cdr3_nt: TGCGCCAGCAGCCAAGATCGTAGGGAAAGGACCCAGTACTTC

clone_size: few
j_call: TRBJ2-7
v_call: TRBV3-1
d_call: .
cdr3_aa: CASSQYSQPYEQYF
cdr3_nt: TGTGCCAGCAGCCAGTACTCCCAACCCTACGAGCAGTACTTC

clone_size: .
j_call: TRBJ2-5
v_call: TRBV20-1
d_call: TRBD1
cdr3_aa: CSARVARGTQETQYF
cdr3_nt: TGCAGTGCTAGAGTTGCCAGGGGGACCCAAGAGACCCAGTACTTC

clone_size: .
j_call: TRBJ2-1
v_call: TRBV20-1
d_call: .
cdr3_aa: CSASWLNEQFF
cdr3_nt: TGCAGTGCTAGTTGGCTGAATGAGCAGTTCTTC

clone_size: few
j_call: TRBJ2-1
v_call: TRBV4-3
d_call: .
cdr3_aa: CASSQDLGLRNEQFF
cdr3_nt: TGCGCCAGCAGCCAAGATTTGGGATTACGCAATGAGCAGTTCTTC

clone_size: .
j_call: TRBJ2-3
v_call: TRBV4-3
d_call: TRBD1
cdr3_aa: CASSPSTGLRITQYF
cdr3_nt: TGCGCCAGCAGCCCTTCGACAGGGCTAAGGATAACGCAGTATTTT

clone_size: many
j_call: TRBJ1-5
v_call: TRBV6-5
d_call: .
cdr3_aa: CASSADGRNNQPQHF
cdr3_nt: TGTGCCAGCAGCGCTGATGGGCGGAACAATCAGCCCCAGCATTTT

clone_size: many
j_call: TRBJ1-2
v_call: TRBV18
d_call: .
cdr3_aa: CASSAGRRYGYTF
cdr3_nt: TGTGCCAGCTCGGCGGGACGGCGCTATGGCTACACCTTC

clone_size: .
j_call: TRBJ2-4
v_call: TRBV6-2/TRBV6-3
d_call: TRBD1
cdr3_aa: CASSQFRDRGTAVKNIQYF
cdr3_nt: TGTGCCAGCAGTCAATTCCGGGACAGGGGGACCGCGGTCAAAAACATTCAGTACTTC

clone_size: .
j_call: TRBJ1-1
v_call: TRBV5-8
d_call: .
cdr3_aa: CASSYPLGNTEAFF
cdr3_nt: TGTGCCAGCAGCTACCCTTTGGGGAACACTGAAGCTTTCTTT

clone_size: few
j_call: TRBJ1-1
v_call: TRBV29-1
d_call: .
cdr3_aa: CSVREGTGTEAFF
cdr3_nt: TGCAGCGTCCGAGAGGGGACCGGAACTGAAGCTTTCTTT

clone_size: .
j_call: TRBJ1-3
v_call: TRBV12-3/TRBV12-4
d_call: .
cdr3_aa: CASSSLLTGNTIYF
cdr3_nt: TGTGCCAGCAGTTCCCTCCTAACCGGAAACACCATATATTTT

clone_size: .
j_call: TRBJ1-1
v_call: TRBV5-1
d_call: TRBD1
cdr3_aa: CASSWGQGNPNTEAFF
cdr3_nt: TGCGCCAGCAGCTGGGGACAGGGAAATCCGAACACTGAAGCTTTCTTT

clone_size: .
j_call: TRBJ2-1
v_call: TRBV9
d_call: TRBD1
cdr3_aa: CASSSPQTGSYNEQFF
cdr3_nt: TGTGCCAGTTCTTCCCCCCAGACAGGGTCCTACAATGAGCAGTTCTTC

clone_size: few
j_call: TRBJ2-7
v_call: TRBV15
d_call: TRBD1
cdr3_aa: CATSRGGTGNYEQYF
cdr3_nt: TGTGCCACCAGCAGAGGGGGGACAGGGAACTACGAGCAGTACTTC

clone_size: .
j_call: TRBJ1-1
v_call: TRBV9
d_call: .
cdr3_aa: CASSVSSTGNTEAFF
cdr3_nt: TGTGCCAGCAGCGTAAGCAGTACAGGGAACACTGAAGCTTTCTTT

clone_size: once
j_call: TRBJ1-5
v_call: TRBV20-1
d_call: .
cdr3_aa: CSALLGGARSNQPQHF
cdr3_nt: TGCAGTGCCCTATTGGGGGGCGCCCGCAGCAATCAGCCCCAGCATTTT

clone_size: .
j_call: TRBJ1-1
v_call: TRBV29-1
d_call: .
cdr3_aa: CSVESSGVTEAFF
cdr3_nt: TGCAGCGTTGAATCATCGGGTGTTACTGAAGCTTTCTTT

clone_size: .
j_call: TRBJ1-1
v_call: TRBV3-1
d_call: TRBD1
cdr3_aa: CASNRQGTEAFF
cdr3_nt: TGTGCCAGCAACCGACAGGGCACTGAAGCTTTCTTT

clone_size: few
j_call: TRBJ1-5
v_call: TRBV10-2
d_call: .
cdr3_aa: CASSAPGNQPQHF
cdr3_nt: TGCGCCAGCAGTGCCCCAGGCAATCAGCCCCAGCATTTT

clone_size: few
j_call: TRBJ2-2
v_call: TRBV5-1
d_call: TRBD2
cdr3_aa: CASSPISPGLAAGTGELFF
cdr3_nt: TGCGCCAGCAGCCCTATCTCACCGGGACTAGCGGCGGGGACCGGGGAGCTGTTTTTT

clone_size: .
j_call: TRBJ1-1
v_call: TRBV6-2/TRBV6-3
d_call: .
cdr3_aa: CASSFGPNTEAFF
cdr3_nt: TGTGCCAGCAGTTTCGGACCGAACACTGAAGCTTTCTTT

clone_size: .
j_call: TRBJ1-5
v_call: TRBV10-3
d_call: TRBD1
cdr3_aa: CAISDSAGGPQHF
cdr3_nt: TGTGCCATCAGTGACTCGGCAGGGGGTCCCCAGCATTTT

clone_size: .
j_call: TRBJ1-2
v_call: TRBV3-1
d_call: TRBD1
cdr3_aa: CASSQDRYGYTF
cdr3_nt: TGTGCCAGCAGCCAGGACAGGTATGGCTACACCTTC

clone_size: .
j_call: TRBJ2-5
v_call: TRBV10-3
d_call: .
cdr3_aa: CTISEAEETQYF
cdr3_nt: TGTACCATCAGTGAAGCGGAAGAGACCCAGTACTTC

clone_size: .
j_call: TRBJ2-1
v_call: TRBV7-2
d_call: TRBD2
cdr3_aa: CASSLAGTSGSHEQFF
cdr3_nt: TGTGCCAGCAGCCTGGCCGGGACTAGCGGGAGTCATGAGCAGTTCTTC

clone_size: many
j_call: TRBJ2-1
v_call: TRBV11-1
d_call: .
cdr3_aa: CASSPGGGPYNEQFF
cdr3_nt: TGTGCCAGCAGCCCGGGGGGCGGACCTTACAATGAGCAGTTCTTC

clone_size: few
j_call: TRBJ1-2
v_call: TRBV20-1
d_call: TRBD1
cdr3_aa: CSADPGQGYYGYTF
cdr3_nt: TGCAGTGCAGATCCGGGACAGGGATACTATGGCTACACCTTC

clone_size: .
j_call: TRBJ1-6
v_call: TRBV5-1
d_call: .
cdr3_aa: CASSLGSSPLHF
cdr3_nt: TGCGCCAGCAGCTTGGGGTCTTCACCCCTCCACTTT

clone_size: .
j_call: TRBJ2-3
v_call: TRBV20-1
d_call: TRBD2
cdr3_aa: CSAPLSGADTQYF
cdr3_nt: TGCAGTGCTCCCCTTAGCGGGGCAGATACGCAGTATTTT